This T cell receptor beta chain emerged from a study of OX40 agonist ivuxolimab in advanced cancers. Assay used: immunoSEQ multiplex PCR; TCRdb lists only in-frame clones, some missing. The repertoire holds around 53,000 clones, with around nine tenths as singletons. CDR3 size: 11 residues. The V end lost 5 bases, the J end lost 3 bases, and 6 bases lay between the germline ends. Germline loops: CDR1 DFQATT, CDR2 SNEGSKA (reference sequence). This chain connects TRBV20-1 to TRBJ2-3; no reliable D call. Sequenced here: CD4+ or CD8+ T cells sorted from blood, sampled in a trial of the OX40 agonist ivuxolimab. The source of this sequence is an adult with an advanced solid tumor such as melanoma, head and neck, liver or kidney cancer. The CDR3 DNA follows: TGCAGTGCTCTCTTAACAGATACGCAGTATTTT. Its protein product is CSALLTDTQYF.